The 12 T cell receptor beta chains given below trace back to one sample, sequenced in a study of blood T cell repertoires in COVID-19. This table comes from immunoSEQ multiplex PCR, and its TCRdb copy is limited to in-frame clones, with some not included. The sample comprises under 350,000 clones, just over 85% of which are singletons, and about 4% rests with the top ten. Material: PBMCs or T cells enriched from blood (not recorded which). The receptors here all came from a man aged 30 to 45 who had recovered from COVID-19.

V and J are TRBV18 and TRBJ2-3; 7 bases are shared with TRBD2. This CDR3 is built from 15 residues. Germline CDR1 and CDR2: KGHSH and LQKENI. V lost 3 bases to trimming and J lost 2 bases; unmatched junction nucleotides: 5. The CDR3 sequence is CASSPGRENTDTQYF. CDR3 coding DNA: TGTGCCAGCTCACCGGGGCGGGAGAACACAGATACGCAGTATTTT.

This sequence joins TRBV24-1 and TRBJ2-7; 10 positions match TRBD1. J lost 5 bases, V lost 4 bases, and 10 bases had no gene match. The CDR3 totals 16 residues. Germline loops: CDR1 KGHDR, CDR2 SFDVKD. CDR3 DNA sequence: TGTGCCACCAGTGACCCCCGGGACAGGGGAAGCGACGAGCAGTACTTC. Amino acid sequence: CATSDPRDRGSDEQYF.

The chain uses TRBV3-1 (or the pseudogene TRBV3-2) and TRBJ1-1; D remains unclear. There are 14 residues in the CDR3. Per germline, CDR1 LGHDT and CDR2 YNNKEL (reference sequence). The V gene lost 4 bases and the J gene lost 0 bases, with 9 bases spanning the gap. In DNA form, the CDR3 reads TGTGCCAGCAGCCCCAGGATTATGAACACTGAAGCTTTCTTT. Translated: CASSPRIMNTEAFF.

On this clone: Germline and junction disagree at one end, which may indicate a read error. CDR3 loop: CASSVAGETFLF. The CDR3 DNA is TGTGCCAGCAGCGTAGCTGGGGAGACGTTCCTCTTC. The chain employs TRBV9 and TRBJ1-2, with no clear D. In germline, CDR1 is SGDLS, CDR2 YYNGEE. CDR3 length: 12 residues.

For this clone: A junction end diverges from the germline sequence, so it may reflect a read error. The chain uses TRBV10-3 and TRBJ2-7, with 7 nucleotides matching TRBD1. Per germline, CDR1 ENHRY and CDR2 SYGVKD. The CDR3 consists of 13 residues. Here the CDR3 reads CAISESTGTALCF. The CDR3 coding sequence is TGTGCCATCAGTGAGTCGACAGGGACAGCCCTGTGCTTC.

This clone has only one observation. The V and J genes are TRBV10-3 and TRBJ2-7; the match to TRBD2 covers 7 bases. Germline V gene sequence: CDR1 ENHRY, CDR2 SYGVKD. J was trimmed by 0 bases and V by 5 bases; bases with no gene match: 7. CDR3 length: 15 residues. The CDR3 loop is CAISKEAGSSYEQYF. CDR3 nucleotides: TGTGCCATCAGTAAAGAAGCGGGAAGCTCCTACGAGCAGTACTTC.

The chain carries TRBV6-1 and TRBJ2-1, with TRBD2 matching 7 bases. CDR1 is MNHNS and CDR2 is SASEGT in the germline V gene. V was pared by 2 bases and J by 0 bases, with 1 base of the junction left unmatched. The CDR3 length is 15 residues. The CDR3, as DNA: TGTGCCAGCAGTGAATCGGGGGGCTCCTACAATGAGCAGTTCTTC. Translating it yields CASSESGGSYNEQFF.

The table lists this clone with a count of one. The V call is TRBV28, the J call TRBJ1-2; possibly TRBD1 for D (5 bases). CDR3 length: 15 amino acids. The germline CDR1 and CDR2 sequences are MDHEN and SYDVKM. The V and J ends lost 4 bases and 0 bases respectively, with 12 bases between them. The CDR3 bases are TGTGCCAGCAGTTCTAGGACACCTCCTAACTATGGCTACACCTTC. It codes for CASSSRTPPNYGYTF.

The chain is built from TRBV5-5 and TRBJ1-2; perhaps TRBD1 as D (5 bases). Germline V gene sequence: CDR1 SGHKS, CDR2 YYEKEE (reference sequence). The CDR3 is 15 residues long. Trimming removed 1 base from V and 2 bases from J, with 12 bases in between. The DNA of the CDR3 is TGTGCCAGCAGCTTGTGGGAGGGGTGGAACTATGGCTACACCTTC. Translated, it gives CASSLWEGWNYGYTF.

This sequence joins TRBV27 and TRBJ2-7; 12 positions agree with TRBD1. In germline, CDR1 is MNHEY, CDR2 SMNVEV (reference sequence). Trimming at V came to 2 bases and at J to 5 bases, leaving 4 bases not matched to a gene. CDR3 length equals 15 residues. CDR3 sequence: CASSLEWDRGHEQYF. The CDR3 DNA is TGTGCCAGCAGTTTAGAGTGGGACAGGGGGCACGAGCAGTACTTC.

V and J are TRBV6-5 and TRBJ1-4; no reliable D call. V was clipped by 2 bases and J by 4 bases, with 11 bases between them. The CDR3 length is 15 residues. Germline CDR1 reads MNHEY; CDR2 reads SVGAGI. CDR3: CASSYVGPVNEKLFF. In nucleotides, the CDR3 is TGTGCCAGCAGTTACGTTGGCCCAGTTAATGAAAAACTGTTTTTT.

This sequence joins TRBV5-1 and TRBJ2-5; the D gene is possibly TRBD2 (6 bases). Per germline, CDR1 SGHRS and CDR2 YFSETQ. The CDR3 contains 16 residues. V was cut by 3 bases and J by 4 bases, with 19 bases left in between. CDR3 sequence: CASSWPRGTQGETQYF. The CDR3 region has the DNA TGCGCCAGCAGCTGGCCTCGGGGGACGCAAGGAGAGACCCAGTACTTC.